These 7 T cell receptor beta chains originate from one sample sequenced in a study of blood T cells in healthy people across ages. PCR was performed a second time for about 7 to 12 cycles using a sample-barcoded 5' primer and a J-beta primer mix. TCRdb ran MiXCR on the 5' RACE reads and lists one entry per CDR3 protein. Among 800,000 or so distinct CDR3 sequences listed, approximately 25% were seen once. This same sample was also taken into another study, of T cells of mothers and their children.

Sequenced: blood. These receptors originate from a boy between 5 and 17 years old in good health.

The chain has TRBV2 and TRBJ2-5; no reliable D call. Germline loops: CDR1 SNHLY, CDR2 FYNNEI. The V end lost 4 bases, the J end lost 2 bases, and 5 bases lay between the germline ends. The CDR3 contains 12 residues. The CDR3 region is CASSVVQETQYF. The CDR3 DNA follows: TGTGCCAGCAGTGTCGTTCAAGAGACCCAGTACTTC.

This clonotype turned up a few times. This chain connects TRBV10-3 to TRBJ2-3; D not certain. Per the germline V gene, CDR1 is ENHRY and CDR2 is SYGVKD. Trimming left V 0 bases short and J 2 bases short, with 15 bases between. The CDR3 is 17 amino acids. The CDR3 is CAISESRDTAFTDTQYF. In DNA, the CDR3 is TGTGCCATCAGTGAGTCTAGGGATACCGCTTTCACAGATACGCAGTATTTT.

The CDR3 loop reads CSVADRGLGEQFF. CDR3 sequence (DNA): TGCAGCGTTGCAGACAGGGGGCTGGGGGAGCAGTTCTTC. The rearrangement joins TRBV29-1 to TRBJ2-5; 10 nucleotides agree with TRBD1. The DNA end is a closer match to TRBJ2-1, so the J assignment may be wrong. The germline V gene has CDR1 SQVTM and CDR2 ANQGSEA. This CDR3 spans 13 amino acids.

The chain's CDR3 is CASSLAASEETQYF. As DNA, the CDR3 is TGTGCCAGCAGCTTAGCGGCTAGCGAAGAGACCCAGTACTTC. The gene calls are TRBV7-9 and TRBJ2-5, with a weak D call TRBD2 (6 bases). V gave up 0 bases and J gave up 3 bases, with 8 bases separating them. There are 14 residues in the CDR3. Germline V CDR1 and CDR2: SEHNR, FQNEAQ (reference sequence).

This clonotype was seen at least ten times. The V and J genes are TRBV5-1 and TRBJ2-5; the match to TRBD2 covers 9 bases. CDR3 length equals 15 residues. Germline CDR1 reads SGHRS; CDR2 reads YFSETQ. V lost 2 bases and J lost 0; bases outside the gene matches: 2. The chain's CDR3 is CASSFSGSYQETQYF. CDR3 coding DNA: TGCGCCAGCAGCTTTAGCGGGAGCTACCAAGAGACCCAGTACTTC.

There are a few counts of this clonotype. This CDR3 is CASSVGRGGSSNQPQHF. The DNA of the CDR3 is TGTGCCAGCAGCGTCGGGCGGGGGGGATCGAGCAATCAGCCCCAGCATTTT. The chain carries TRBV7-9 and TRBJ1-5; perhaps TRBD1 as D (5 bases). The CDR3 length is 17 residues. The ends were cut back, 5 bases at V and 1 base at J, with 18 bases in the middle. Germline V gene lookup returns CDR1 SEHNR and CDR2 FQNEAQ (reference sequence).

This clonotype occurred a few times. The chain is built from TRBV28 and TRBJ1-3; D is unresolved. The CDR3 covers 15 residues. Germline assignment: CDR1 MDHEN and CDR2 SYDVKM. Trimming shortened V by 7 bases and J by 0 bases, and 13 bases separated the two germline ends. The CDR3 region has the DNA TGTGCCAGCAATTCAGCGGGAGGCTCTGGAAACACCATATATTTT. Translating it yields CASNSAGGSGNTIYF.